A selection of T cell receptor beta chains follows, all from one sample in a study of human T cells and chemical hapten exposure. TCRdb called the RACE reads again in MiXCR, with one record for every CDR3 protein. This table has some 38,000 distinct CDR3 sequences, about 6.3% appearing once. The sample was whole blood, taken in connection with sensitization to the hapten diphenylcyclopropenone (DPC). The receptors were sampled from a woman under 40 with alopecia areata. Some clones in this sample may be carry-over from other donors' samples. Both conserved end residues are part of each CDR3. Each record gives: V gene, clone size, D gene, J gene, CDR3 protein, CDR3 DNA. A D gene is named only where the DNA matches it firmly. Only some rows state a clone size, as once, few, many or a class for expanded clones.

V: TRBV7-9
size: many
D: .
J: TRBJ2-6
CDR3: CASSLVGAHGNVLTF
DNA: TGTGCCAGCAGCTTAGTGGGGGCGCACGGCAACGTCCTGACTTTC

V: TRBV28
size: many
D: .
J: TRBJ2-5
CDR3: CASSLLRAQETQYF
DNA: TGTGCCAGCAGTTTACTGCGTGCGCAAGAGACCCAGTACTTC

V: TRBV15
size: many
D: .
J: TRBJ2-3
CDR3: CATSRDPSTGTDTQYF
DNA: TGTGCCACCAGCAGAGATCCTAGCACTGGCACAGATACGCAGTATTTT

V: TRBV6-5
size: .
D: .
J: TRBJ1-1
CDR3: CASSSHSQGRESNEAFF
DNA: TGTGCCAGCAGCTCCCATTCGCAGGGCAGGGAGAGTAATGAAGCTTTCTTT

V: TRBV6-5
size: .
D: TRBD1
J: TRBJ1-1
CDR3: CASSNTGGMNTEAFF
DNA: TGTGCCAGCAGCAACACAGGGGGCATGAACACTGAAGCTTTCTTT

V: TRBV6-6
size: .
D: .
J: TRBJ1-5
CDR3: CASSYSINQPQHF
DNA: TGTGCCAGCAGTTACTCAATCAATCAGCCCCAGCATTTT

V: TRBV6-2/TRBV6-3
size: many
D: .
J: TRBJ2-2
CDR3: CASSYLVGELFF
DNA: TGTGCCAGCAGTTACTTGGTCGGGGAGCTGTTTTTT

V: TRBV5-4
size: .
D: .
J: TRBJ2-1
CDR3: CASSSLRGNYYNEQFF
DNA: TGTGCCAGCAGCTCCTTGCGGGGAAACTACTACAATGAGCAGTTCTTC

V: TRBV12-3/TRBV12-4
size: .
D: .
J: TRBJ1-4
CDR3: CASSFAGNEKLFF
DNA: TGTGCCAGCAGTTTTGCCGGGAATGAAAAACTGTTTTTT

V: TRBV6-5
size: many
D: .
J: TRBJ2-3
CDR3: CASSAVPGPMVDTQYF
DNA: TGTGCCAGCAGTGCCGTTCCCGGTCCTATGGTCGATACGCAGTATTTT

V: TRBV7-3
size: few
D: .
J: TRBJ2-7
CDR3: CASSPRPYGEQYF
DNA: TGTGCCAGCAGCCCGAGACCATATGGCGAGCAGTACTTC

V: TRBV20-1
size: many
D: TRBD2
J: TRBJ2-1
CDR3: CSARDTSGGMNEQFF
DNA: TGCAGTGCTAGAGATACTAGCGGGGGGATGAATGAGCAGTTCTTC

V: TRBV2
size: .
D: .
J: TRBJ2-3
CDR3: CASKEPGLPLKYF
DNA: TGTGCCAGCAAGGAACCGGGACTCCCATTGAAGTATTTT

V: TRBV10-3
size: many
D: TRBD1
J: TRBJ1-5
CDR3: CAISPTGDQPQHF
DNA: TGTGCCATCAGCCCGACAGGGGACCAGCCCCAGCATTTT

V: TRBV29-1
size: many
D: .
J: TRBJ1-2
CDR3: CSVMLTGGYYGYTF
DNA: TGCAGCGTTATGTTAACGGGGGGCTATTATGGCTACACCTTC

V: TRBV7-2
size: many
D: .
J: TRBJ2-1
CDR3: CASSLAWGDNEQFF
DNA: TGTGCCAGCAGCTTAGCGTGGGGAGACAATGAGCAGTTCTTC

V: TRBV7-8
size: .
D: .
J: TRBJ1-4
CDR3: CASSLVGATNEKLFF
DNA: TGTGCCAGCAGCTTAGTGGGGGCGACTAATGAAAAACTGTTTTTT

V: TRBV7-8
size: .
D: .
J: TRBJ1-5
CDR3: CASSLGRGGYSNQPQHF
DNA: TGTGCCAGCAGCTTAGGCAGAGGGGGATATAGCAATCAGCCCCAGCATTTT

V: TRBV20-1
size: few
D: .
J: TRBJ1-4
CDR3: CSARTQPTNEKLFF
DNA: TGCAGTGCTAGGACGCAGCCAACTAATGAAAAACTGTTTTTT

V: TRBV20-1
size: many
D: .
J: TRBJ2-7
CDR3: CSAREGMKYEQYF
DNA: TGCAGTGCTAGAGAGGGAATGAAGTACGAGCAGTACTTC

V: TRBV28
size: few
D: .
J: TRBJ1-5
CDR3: CASSTVGGAQPQHF
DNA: TGTGCCAGCAGTACCGTTGGGGGGGCTCAGCCCCAGCATTTT

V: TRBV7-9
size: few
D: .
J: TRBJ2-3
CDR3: CASSRDGRDTQYF
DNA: TGTGCCAGCAGCCGGGACGGCCGAGATACGCAGTATTTT

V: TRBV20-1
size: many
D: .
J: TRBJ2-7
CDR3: CSARGSAESEQYF
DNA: TGCAGTGCTAGAGGGTCGGCGGAATCCGAGCAGTACTTC

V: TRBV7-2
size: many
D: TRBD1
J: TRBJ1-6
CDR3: CASSVDRMNSPLHF
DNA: TGTGCCAGCAGCGTGGACAGGATGAATTCACCCCTCCACTTT

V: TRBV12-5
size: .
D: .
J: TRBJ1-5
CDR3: CASGPPGGPVSNQPQHF
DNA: TGTGCTAGTGGCCCCCCGGGGGGGCCGGTTTCCAATCAGCCCCAGCATTTT

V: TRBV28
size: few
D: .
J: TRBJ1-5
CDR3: CASSLPTDSFSNQPQHF
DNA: TGTGCCAGCAGTTTACCCACGGACAGTTTTAGCAATCAGCCCCAGCATTTT

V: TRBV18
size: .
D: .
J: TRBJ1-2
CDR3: CASSLNYGYTF
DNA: TGTGCCAGCTCACTCAACTATGGCTACACCTTC